The entry that follows covers one T cell receptor (beta chain) sequence. Germline lookup yields CDR1 LNHDA and CDR2 SQIVND (reference sequence). Trimming cost V 5 bases and J 1 base; bases outside gene matches: 6. The CDR3 spans 15 residues. This sample was included in a study of blood T cell repertoires in COVID-19. Study context: Sites in the United States, Italy and Spain provided acute and convalescent COVID-19 samples. PBMCs, B-cell-depleted T cells, or T cells were the source of the cDNA or gDNA that made up the material.

Per the authors' pipeline: How many nucleated cells were present was estimated from reference gene primer amplification. Data came from immunoSEQ multiplex PCR; TCRdb stores just in-frame clones and leaves some out. V, J and clone size are taken as reported in that table, and D and trimming were inferred from the DNA itself. The sample contains about 81,000 clones, around 91% of which appear only once. The sample consisted of peripheral blood. The origin of this receptor is a woman aged 45-60 years in a cohort sampled during active COVID-19. The chain couples TRBV19 to TRBJ1-2, with 8 bases identical to TRBD1. CDR3 bases: TGTGCCAGTAGTCCGGGACAGGTGGATAACTATGGCTACACCTTC. It is translated as CASSPGQVDNYGYTF.